The rows below give T cell receptor beta chains drawn from one sample of a study of blood T cell repertoires in COVID-19. Method: immunoSEQ multiplex PCR; TCRdb's copy keeps in-frame clones and lacks some. The sample holds 65,000 or so clones; roughly 90% are singletons and the top ten take roughly 1.3%. The material sequenced was peripheral blood. Every receptor here comes from a man in his 60s with acute or convalescent COVID-19. Each CDR3 is given with its conserved first and last residue. A D gene is named only where the DNA matches it firmly. Size tells how often a clone was seen (once, few, many) or the class of an expanded clone, and some rows leave it out.

j_call: TRBJ2-7; d_call: TRBD1; clone_size: NA; v_call: TRBV5-1; cdr3_nt: TGCGCCAGCAGCCCGGAGACAGGGGTTAATTACGAGCAGTACTTC; cdr3_aa: CASSPETGVNYEQYF
j_call: TRBJ1-6; d_call: TRBD1; clone_size: NA; v_call: TRBV19; cdr3_nt: TGTGCCAGTAGTAGAAACGGACAGGCGAATTCACCCCTCCACTTT; cdr3_aa: CASSRNGQANSPLHF
j_call: TRBJ2-1; d_call: TRBD2; clone_size: NA; v_call: TRBV14; cdr3_nt: TGTGCCAGCAGCCTATTAGCGGGGGGTTACAATGAGCAGTTCTTC; cdr3_aa: CASSLLAGGYNEQFF
j_call: TRBJ1-2; d_call: TRBD1; clone_size: NA; v_call: TRBV7-3; cdr3_nt: TGTGCCAGCAGCTTAGTGTACAGGGGAAACTATGGCTACACCTTC; cdr3_aa: CASSLVYRGNYGYTF
j_call: TRBJ1-4; d_call: NA; clone_size: once; v_call: TRBV14; cdr3_nt: TGTGCCAGCAGCCACCGGGTTGCAACTAATGAAAAACTGTTTTTT; cdr3_aa: CASSHRVATNEKLFF
j_call: TRBJ1-4; d_call: NA; clone_size: NA; v_call: TRBV5-4; cdr3_nt: TGTGCCAGCAGCTCCAGCACTGCCTCAAGGGGTGAAAAACTGTTTTTT; cdr3_aa: CASSSSTASRGEKLFF
j_call: TRBJ1-2; d_call: TRBD1; clone_size: once; v_call: TRBV30; cdr3_nt: TGTGCCTGGAGGGCGACAGGGTCGGGATTTTATGGCTACACCTTC; cdr3_aa: CAWRATGSGFYGYTF
j_call: TRBJ2-5; d_call: TRBD1; clone_size: NA; v_call: TRBV27; cdr3_nt: TGTGCCAGCAGTTTAGGACAGGGGTCGGGAGAGACCCAGTACTTC; cdr3_aa: CASSLGQGSGETQYF
j_call: TRBJ1-3; d_call: NA; clone_size: few; v_call: TRBV5-1; cdr3_nt: TGCGCCAGCAGCTTCGGCGGGGCCGGAGCAAACACCATATATTTT; cdr3_aa: CASSFGGAGANTIYF
j_call: TRBJ2-7; d_call: TRBD1; clone_size: NA; v_call: TRBV6-5; cdr3_nt: TGTGCCAGCAGATTGCCGGGACAGGGAGTGCGCGAGCAGTACTTC; cdr3_aa: CASRLPGQGVREQYF
j_call: TRBJ2-2; d_call: NA; clone_size: NA; v_call: TRBV14; cdr3_nt: TGTGCCAGCAGCTTACAGCCACTCGCGAACACCGGGGAGCTGTTTTTT; cdr3_aa: CASSLQPLANTGELFF
j_call: TRBJ1-2; d_call: NA; clone_size: NA; v_call: TRBV5-1; cdr3_nt: TGCGCCAGCAGCTTGGGACGGGAAGCTAACTATGGCTACACCTTC; cdr3_aa: CASSLGREANYGYTF
j_call: TRBJ2-3; d_call: NA; clone_size: NA; v_call: TRBV28; cdr3_nt: TGTGCCAGCAGTCAGTCGGGTGCGGGGCGCACAGATACGCAGTATTTT; cdr3_aa: CASSQSGAGRTDTQYF
j_call: TRBJ2-2; d_call: NA; clone_size: NA; v_call: TRBV19; cdr3_nt: TGTGCCAGTAGCCCTGTCCTAGGCGGGGAGCTGTTTTTT; cdr3_aa: CASSPVLGGELFF
j_call: TRBJ1-3; d_call: TRBD1; clone_size: NA; v_call: TRBV5-4; cdr3_nt: TGTGCCAGCAGCCTGTTTCCAGGGGGCACAGGTGGAAACACCATATATTTT; cdr3_aa: CASSLFPGGTGGNTIYF